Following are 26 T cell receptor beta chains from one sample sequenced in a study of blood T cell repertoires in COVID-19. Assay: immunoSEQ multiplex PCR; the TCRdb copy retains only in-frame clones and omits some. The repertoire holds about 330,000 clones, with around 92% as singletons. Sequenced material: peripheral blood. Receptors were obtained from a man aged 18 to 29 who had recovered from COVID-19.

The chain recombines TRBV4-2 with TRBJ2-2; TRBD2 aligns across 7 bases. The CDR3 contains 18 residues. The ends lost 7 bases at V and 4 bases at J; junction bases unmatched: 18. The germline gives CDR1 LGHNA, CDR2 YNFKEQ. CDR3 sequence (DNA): TGTGCCAGCATCTCATCCCGGGGGGAGGGGAAGTCCACCGGGGAGCTGTTTTTT. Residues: CASISSRGEGKSTGELFF.

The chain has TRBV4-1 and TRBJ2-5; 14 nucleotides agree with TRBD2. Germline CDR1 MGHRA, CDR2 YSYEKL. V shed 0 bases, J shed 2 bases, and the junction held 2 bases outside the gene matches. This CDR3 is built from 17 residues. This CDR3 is CASSQDRTSGGQETQYF. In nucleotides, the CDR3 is TGCGCCAGCAGCCAAGATCGGACTAGCGGGGGGCAAGAGACCCAGTACTTC.

The CDR3 protein is CASSHGGGGEVSGNTIYF. The CDR3 bases are TGTGCCAGCAGTCACGGTGGCGGGGGCGAGGTCTCTGGAAACACCATATATTTT. The chain is built from TRBV6-6 and TRBJ1-3; maybe TRBD1 (6 bases). The V end lost 5 bases, the J end lost 0 bases, and 20 bases lay between the germline ends. The CDR3 runs to 18 residues. Germline V gene data show CDR1 as MNHNY and CDR2 as SVGAGI (reference sequence).

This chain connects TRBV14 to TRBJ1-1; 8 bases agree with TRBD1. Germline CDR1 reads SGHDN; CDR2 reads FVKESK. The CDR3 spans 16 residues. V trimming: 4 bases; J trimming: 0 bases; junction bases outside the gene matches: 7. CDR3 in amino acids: CASSPRWTGLNTEAFF. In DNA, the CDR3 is TGTGCCAGCAGCCCCCGATGGACAGGGCTGAACACTGAAGCTTTCTTT. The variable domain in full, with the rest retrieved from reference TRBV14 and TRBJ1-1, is EAGVTQFPSHSVIEKGQTVTLRCDPISGHDNLYWYRRVMGKEIKFLLHFVKESKQDESGMPNNRFLAERTGGTYSTLKVQPAELEDSGVYFCASSPRWTGLNTEAFFGQGTRLTVV.

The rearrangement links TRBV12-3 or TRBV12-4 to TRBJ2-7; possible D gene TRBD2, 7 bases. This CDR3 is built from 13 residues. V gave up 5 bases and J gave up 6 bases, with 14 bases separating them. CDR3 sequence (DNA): TGTGCCAGCAGTATGAGAGGGGGGGGCGAGCAGTACTTC. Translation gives CASSMRGGGEQYF.

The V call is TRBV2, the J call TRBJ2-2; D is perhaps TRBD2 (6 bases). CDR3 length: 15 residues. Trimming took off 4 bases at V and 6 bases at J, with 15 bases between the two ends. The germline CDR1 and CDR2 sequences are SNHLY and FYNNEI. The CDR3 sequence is CASSGPTSLAGELFF. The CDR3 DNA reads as TGTGCCAGCAGTGGGCCCACTAGCTTGGCCGGGGAGCTGTTTTTT.

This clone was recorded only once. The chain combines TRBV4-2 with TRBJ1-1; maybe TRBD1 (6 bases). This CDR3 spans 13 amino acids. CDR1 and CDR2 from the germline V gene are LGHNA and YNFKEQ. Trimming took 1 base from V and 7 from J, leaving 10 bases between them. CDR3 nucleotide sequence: TGTGCCAGCAGCCAAGGAGGGGGGGATGAAGCTTTCTTT. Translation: CASSQGGGDEAFF.

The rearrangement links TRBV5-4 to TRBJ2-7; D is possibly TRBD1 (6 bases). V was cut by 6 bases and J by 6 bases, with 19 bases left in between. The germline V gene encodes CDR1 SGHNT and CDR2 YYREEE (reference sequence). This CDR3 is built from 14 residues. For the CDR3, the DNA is TGTGCCAGCACCCTACAGGGACCCAATGGCGAGCAGTACTTC. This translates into CASTLQGPNGEQYF.

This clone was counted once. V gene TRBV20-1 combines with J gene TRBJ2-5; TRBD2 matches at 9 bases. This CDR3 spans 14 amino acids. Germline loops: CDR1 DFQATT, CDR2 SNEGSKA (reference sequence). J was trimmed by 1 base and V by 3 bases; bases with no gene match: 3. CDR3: CSASLGLAQETQYF. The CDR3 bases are TGCAGTGCTAGTTTGGGACTAGCCCAAGAGACCCAGTACTTC.

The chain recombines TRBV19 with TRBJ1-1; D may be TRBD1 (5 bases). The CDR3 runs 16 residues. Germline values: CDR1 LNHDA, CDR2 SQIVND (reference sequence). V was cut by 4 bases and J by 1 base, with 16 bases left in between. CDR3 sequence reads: CASSRAGITKNTEAFF. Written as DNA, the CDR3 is TGTGCCAGTAGTAGGGCAGGGATAACGAAGAACACTGAAGCTTTCTTT.

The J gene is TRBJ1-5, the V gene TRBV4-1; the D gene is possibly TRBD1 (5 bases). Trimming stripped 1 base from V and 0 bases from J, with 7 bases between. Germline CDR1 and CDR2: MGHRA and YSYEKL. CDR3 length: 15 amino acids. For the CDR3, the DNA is TGCGCCAGCAGCCAAGGACAGATTAGCAATCAGCCCCAGCATTTT. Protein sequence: CASSQGQISNQPQHF.

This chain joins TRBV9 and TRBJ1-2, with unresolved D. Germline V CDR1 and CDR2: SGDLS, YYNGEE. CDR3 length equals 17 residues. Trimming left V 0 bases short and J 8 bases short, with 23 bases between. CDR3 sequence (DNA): TGTGCCAGCAGCGTAGAGTGGTCGGGTAATACGGGAGTCGGCTACACCTTC. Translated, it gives CASSVEWSGNTGVGYTF.

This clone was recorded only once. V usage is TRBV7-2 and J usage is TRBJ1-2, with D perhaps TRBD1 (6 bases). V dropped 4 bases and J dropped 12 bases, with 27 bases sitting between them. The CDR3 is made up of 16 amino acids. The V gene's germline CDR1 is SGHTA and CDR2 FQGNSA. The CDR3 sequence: CASSSAPAGQEPRDTF. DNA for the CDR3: TGTGCCAGCAGCTCCGCCCCAGCGGGACAAGAACCTCGTGACACCTTC. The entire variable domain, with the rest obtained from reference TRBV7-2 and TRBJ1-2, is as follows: GAGVSQSPSNKVTEKGKDVELRCDPISGHTALYWYRQSLGQGLEFLIYFQGNSAPDKSGLPSDRFSAERTGGSVSTLTIQRTQQEDSAVYLCASSSAPAGQEPRDTFGSGTRLTVV.

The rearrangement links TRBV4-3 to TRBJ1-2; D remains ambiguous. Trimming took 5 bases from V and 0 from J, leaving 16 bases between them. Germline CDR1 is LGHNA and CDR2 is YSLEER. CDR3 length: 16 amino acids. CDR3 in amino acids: CASSSAGVSANYGYTF. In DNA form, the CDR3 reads TGCGCCAGCAGCTCCGCGGGAGTCTCAGCTAACTATGGCTACACCTTC.

CDR3 bases: TGTGCCACCGGGAGTGGTGGGGCCAACGTCCTGACTTTC. Amino acids: CATGSGGANVLTF. The chain links TRBV19 to TRBJ2-6, with D possibly being TRBD2 (6 bases). CDR3 size: 13 residues. Looked up from germline, CDR1 is LNHDA and CDR2 is SQIVND (reference sequence). Trimming cost V 10 bases and J 3 bases, with 10 bases left between them.

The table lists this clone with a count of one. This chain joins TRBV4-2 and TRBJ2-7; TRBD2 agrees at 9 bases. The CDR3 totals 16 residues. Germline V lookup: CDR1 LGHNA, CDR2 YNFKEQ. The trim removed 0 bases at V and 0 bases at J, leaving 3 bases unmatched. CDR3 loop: CASSQETAGGSYEQYF. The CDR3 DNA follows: TGTGCCAGCAGCCAAGAAACAGCGGGGGGCTCCTACGAGCAGTACTTC.

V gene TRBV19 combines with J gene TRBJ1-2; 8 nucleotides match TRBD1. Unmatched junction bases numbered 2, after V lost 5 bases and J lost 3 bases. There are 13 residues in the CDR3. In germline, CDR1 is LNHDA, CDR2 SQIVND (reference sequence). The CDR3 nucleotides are TGTGCCAGTAGTTACAGGGGGGACTATGGCTACACCTTC. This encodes CASSYRGDYGYTF. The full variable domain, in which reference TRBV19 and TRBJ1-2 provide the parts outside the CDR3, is DGGITQSPKYLFRKEGQNVTLSCEQNLNHDAMYWYRQDPGQGLRLIYYSQIVNDFQKGDIAEGYSVSREKKESFPLTVTSAQKNPTAFYLCASSYRGDYGYTFGSGTRLTVV.

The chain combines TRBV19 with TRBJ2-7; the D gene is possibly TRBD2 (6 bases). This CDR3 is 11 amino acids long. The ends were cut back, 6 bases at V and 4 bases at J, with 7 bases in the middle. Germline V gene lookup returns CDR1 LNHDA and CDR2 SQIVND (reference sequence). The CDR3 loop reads CASRGGYEQYF. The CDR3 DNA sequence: TGTGCCAGTAGAGGAGGGTACGAGCAGTACTTC. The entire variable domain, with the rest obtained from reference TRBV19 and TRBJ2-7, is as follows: DGGITQSPKYLFRKEGQNVTLSCEQNLNHDAMYWYRQDPGQGLRLIYYSQIVNDFQKGDIAEGYSVSREKKESFPLTVTSAQKNPTAFYLCASRGGYEQYFGPGTRLTVT.

CDR3 nucleotides: TGTGCCAGCGCGAGGGTCGGGAACTATGGCTACACCTTC. Translating it yields CASARVGNYGYTF. The rearrangement uses TRBV6-5 and TRBJ1-2; no definite D call. Deletions cut 8 bases from V and 2 bases from J, with 12 bases between. The CDR3 has 13 amino acids. The germline V gene has CDR1 MNHEY and CDR2 SVGAGI.

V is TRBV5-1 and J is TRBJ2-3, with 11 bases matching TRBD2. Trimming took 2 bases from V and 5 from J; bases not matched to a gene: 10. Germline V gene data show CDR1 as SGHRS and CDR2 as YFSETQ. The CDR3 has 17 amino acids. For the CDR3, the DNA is TGCGCCAGCAGCTTTAGACGACTAGCGGGAAACCTAGATACGCAGTATTTT. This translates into CASSFRRLAGNLDTQYF.

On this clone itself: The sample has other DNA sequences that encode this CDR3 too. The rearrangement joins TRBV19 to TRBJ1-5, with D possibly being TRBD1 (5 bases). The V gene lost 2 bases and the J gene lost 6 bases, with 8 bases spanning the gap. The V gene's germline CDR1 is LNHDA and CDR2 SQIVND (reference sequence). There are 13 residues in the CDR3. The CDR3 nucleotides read TGTGCCAGTAGTATACAGGGCGGTCAGCCCCAGCATTTT. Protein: CASSIQGGQPQHF.

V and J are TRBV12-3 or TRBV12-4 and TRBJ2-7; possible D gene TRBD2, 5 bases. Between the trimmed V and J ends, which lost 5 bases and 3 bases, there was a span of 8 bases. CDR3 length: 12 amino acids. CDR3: CASSLEGYEQYF. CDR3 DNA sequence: TGTGCCAGCAGTCTCGAGGGCTACGAGCAGTACTTC.

CDR3 in DNA: TGTGCCAGCAAGACAGGGGACGGCTACACCTTC. Translated: CASKTGDGYTF. This chain uses TRBV25-1 with TRBJ1-2; TRBD1 matches at 8 bases. Germline CDR1 reads MGHDK; CDR2 reads SYGVNS. CDR3 length equals 11 residues. The junction had 3 bases not matched to a gene; V was cut back by 7 bases and J by 8 bases.

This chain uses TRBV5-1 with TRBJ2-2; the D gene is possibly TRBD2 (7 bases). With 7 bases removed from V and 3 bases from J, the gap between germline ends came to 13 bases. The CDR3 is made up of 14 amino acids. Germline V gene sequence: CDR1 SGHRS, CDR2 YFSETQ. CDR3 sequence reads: CASLAGAHTGELFF. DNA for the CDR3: TGCGCCAGCCTGGCGGGGGCCCACACCGGGGAGCTGTTTTTT.

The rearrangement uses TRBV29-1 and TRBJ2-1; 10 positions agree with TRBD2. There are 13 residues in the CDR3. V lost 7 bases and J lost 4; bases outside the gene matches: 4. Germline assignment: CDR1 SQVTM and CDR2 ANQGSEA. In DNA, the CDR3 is TGCAGCGCCGGGACTAGCGTTTACAATGAGCAGTTCTTC. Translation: CSAGTSVYNEQFF.

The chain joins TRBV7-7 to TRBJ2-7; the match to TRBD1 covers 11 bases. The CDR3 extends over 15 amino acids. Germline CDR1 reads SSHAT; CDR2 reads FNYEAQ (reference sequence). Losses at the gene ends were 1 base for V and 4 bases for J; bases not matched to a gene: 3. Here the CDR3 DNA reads TGTGCCAGCAGCTTAGGGACAGGGGGCACGTACGAGCAGTACTTC. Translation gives CASSLGTGGTYEQYF.